These 19 T cell receptor beta chains were all obtained from the same sample, sequenced in a study of T cell responses to AZD1222 COVID-19 vaccine. Measured with immunoSEQ multiplex PCR; TCRdb has only the in-frame clones, and not every one. The data contain 150,000 to 200,000 clones, roughly 94% of them singletons. This sample comprised peripheral blood, obtained on day 0 of AZD1222 vaccination. These receptors were obtained from an adult in good health.

As regards this clone: Other DNA sequences of this sample code for an identical CDR3. V gene TRBV3-1 (or the pseudogene TRBV3-2) combines with J gene TRBJ1-1, with no clear D. CDR1 is LGHDT and CDR2 is YNNKEL in the germline V gene (reference sequence). The V end was cut by 4 bases, the J end by 5 bases, with 5 bases between. The CDR3 consists of 11 residues. The CDR3 loop is CASSPGTEAFF. The CDR3 DNA is TGTGCCAGCAGCCCGGGAACTGAAGCTTTCTTT.

The rearrangement links TRBV4-1 to TRBJ1-1; D is possibly TRBD1 (6 bases). Between the trimmed V and J ends, which lost 2 bases and 8 bases, there was a span of 6 bases. In germline, CDR1 is MGHRA, CDR2 YSYEKL. The CDR3 length is 11 residues. This CDR3 reads CASSQTGEAFF. The CDR3 coding sequence is TGCGCCAGCAGCCAAACAGGGGAAGCTTTCTTT.

This clone appeared a single time. The J gene is TRBJ2-3, the V gene TRBV9, with 14 bases matching TRBD2. V was pared by 2 bases and J by 0 bases, with 2 bases of the junction left unmatched. CDR1 is SGDLS, CDR2 YYNGEE, per germline. The CDR3 length is 17 residues. CDR3 in amino acids: CASSVGLAGESTDTQYF. The DNA of the CDR3 is TGTGCCAGCAGCGTGGGACTAGCGGGGGAAAGCACAGATACGCAGTATTTT. The whole variable domain, remainder taken from reference TRBV9 and TRBJ2-3, is DSGVTQTPKHLITATGQRVTLRCSPRSGDLSVYWYQQSLDQGLQFLIQYYNGEERAKGNILERFSAQQFPDLHSELNLSSLELGDSALYFCASSVGLAGESTDTQYFGPGTRLTVL.

The CDR3 DNA sequence: TGCGCCAGCACTATAGACAGGGGGCGAGGCTACACCTTC. The encoded protein is CASTIDRGRGYTF. This chain connects TRBV5-1 to TRBJ1-2, with 10 bases matching TRBD1. This CDR3 is 13 amino acids long. The V gene end was trimmed by 6 bases and the J gene end by 8 bases; junction bases not matched to a gene: 7. Germline loops: CDR1 SGHRS, CDR2 YFSETQ.

The J gene is TRBJ1-2, the V gene TRBV29-1; D is unresolved. This CDR3 region has 10 residues. Per the germline V gene, CDR1 is SQVTM and CDR2 is ANQGSEA. V lost 5 bases and J 8 bases, leaving 9 bases between the germline ends. The CDR3 loop reads CSVFKSGYTF. The CDR3 nucleotides read TGCAGCGTTTTCAAATCGGGCTACACCTTC.

CDR3 DNA sequence: TGTGCCAGCAGCTTTATTGCAGCTTTTTATGGCTACACCTTC. Its translation: CASSFIAAFYGYTF. The rearrangement uses TRBV7-9 and TRBJ1-2; the D is unclear. The CDR3 length is 14 residues. Germline lookup yields CDR1 SEHNR and CDR2 FQNEAQ (reference sequence). V lost 3 bases, J lost 5 bases, and 13 bases lay in between.

The chain combines TRBV6-1 with TRBJ1-3, with D possibly being TRBD1 (5 bases). The CDR3 covers 15 residues. Germline V lookup: CDR1 MNHNS, CDR2 SASEGT. V lost 3 bases, J lost 3 bases, and 12 bases lay in between. The CDR3 nucleotides read TGTGCCAGCAGTGATTGGAGGGGAGGTGGAAACACCATATATTTT. Amino acid sequence: CASSDWRGGGNTIYF.

This rearrangement joins TRBV7-2 to TRBJ2-1, with D perhaps TRBD2 (6 bases). The V end lost 2 bases, the J end lost 0 bases, and 14 bases lay between the germline ends. This CDR3 has 17 amino acids. In germline, CDR1 is SGHTA, CDR2 FQGNSA. The DNA of the CDR3 is TGTGCCAGCAGCTTACAGCGTGCCGGGAGCTCCTACAATGAGCAGTTCTTC. Amino acids: CASSLQRAGSSYNEQFF.

J is TRBJ1-2 and V is TRBV7-9; D gene uncertain. The V and J ends lost 2 bases and 2 bases respectively, with 15 bases between them. CDR1 SEHNR and CDR2 FQNEAQ come from the germline V gene (reference sequence). This CDR3 has 16 residues. The CDR3 DNA sequence: TGTGCCAGCAGCTTACGTCCCCCCGACGGCAACTATGGCTACACCTTC. Translation gives CASSLRPPDGNYGYTF.

V is TRBV7-8 and J is TRBJ2-3; D gene ambiguous. V was cut by 5 bases and J by 6 bases, with 9 bases left in between. This CDR3 has 12 amino acids. Germline V CDR1 and CDR2: SGHVS, FQNEAQ. The DNA for the CDR3 is TGTGCCAGCAGCCCGCCTCCGGATACGCAGTATTTT. Encoded protein: CASSPPPDTQYF.

The chain joins TRBV10-3 to TRBJ1-2; D not resolved. V lost 9 bases and J 6 bases, leaving 14 bases between the germline ends. Germline CDR1 ENHRY, CDR2 SYGVKD. The CDR3 has 12 residues. CDR3 sequence reads: CAISKQLNGYTF. DNA for the CDR3: TGTGCCATATCCAAACAATTAAATGGCTACACCTTC.

This chain links TRBV5-5 with TRBJ1-4, with 11 bases fitting TRBD1. From germline, CDR1 is SGHKS and CDR2 YYEKEE (reference sequence). This CDR3 is built from 18 residues. V gave up 2 bases and J gave up 0 bases; unmatched junction bases: 6. The chain's CDR3 is CASSFEPGQGATNEKLFF. The CDR3 DNA reads as TGTGCCAGCAGCTTCGAACCGGGACAGGGGGCAACTAATGAAAAACTGTTTTTT.

The chain joins TRBV7-9 to TRBJ1-5, with D possibly matching TRBD1 (6 bases). Germline CDR1 and CDR2: SEHNR and FQNEAQ (reference sequence). The CDR3 extends over 14 amino acids. Trimming pared 6 bases from V and 7 bases from J, leaving 16 bases between. The CDR3 DNA reads TGTGCCAGCAGTCCACAGGGTTGGGACCAGCCCCAGCATTTT. Residues: CASSPQGWDQPQHF.

This clone was recorded a few times. V and J are TRBV29-1 and TRBJ2-1; 13 positions match TRBD2. The CDR3 spans 18 residues. Germline V gene data show CDR1 as SQVTM and CDR2 as ANQGSEA. The junction had 17 bases not matched to a gene; V was cut back by 4 bases and J by 8 bases. CDR3 sequence reads: CSVGRGGPGLAGLYEQFF. The CDR3 DNA is TGCAGCGTTGGAAGGGGTGGGCCGGGACTAGCGGGATTGTATGAGCAGTTCTTC.

This chain uses TRBV18 with TRBJ1-5; D unclear. V was pared by 5 bases and J by 0 bases, with 5 bases between. The length of the CDR3 is 13 residues. The germline V gene encodes CDR1 KGHSH and CDR2 LQKENI. CDR3: CASSSSSNQPQHF. The CDR3 DNA is TGTGCCAGCTCATCCAGTAGCAATCAGCCCCAGCATTTT.

The chain is built from TRBV7-8 and TRBJ1-2, with TRBD1 as a possible D gene (6 bases). The V end lost 6 bases, the J end lost 8 bases, and 13 bases lay between the germline ends. CDR1 and CDR2 from the germline V gene are SGHVS and FQNEAQ. This CDR3 has 12 residues. The CDR3 reads CASSPTRGGYTF. The CDR3 nucleotides read TGTGCCAGCAGTCCAACAAGGGGGGGCTACACCTTC.

This clone has only one observation. This sequence joins TRBV2 and TRBJ1-1; no clear D. V was cut by 6 bases and J by 5 bases, with 7 bases left in between. The CDR3 totals 11 residues. Germline V gene data show CDR1 as SNHLY and CDR2 as FYNNEI. CDR3 sequence reads: CASSVGTEAFF. For the CDR3, the DNA is TGTGCCAGCAGCGTCGGAACTGAAGCTTTCTTT.

V and J are TRBV19 and TRBJ1-3; no clear D. Germline CDR1 reads LNHDA; CDR2 reads SQIVND (reference sequence). Between the trimmed V and J ends, which lost 7 bases and 0 bases, there was a span of 1 base. This CDR3 is built from 11 residues. Here the CDR3 reads CASTSGNTIYF. In nucleotides, the CDR3 is TGTGCCAGTACCTCTGGAAACACCATATATTTT.

The chain is built from TRBV9 and TRBJ2-5; 10 positions match TRBD2. With V trimmed by 0 bases and J by 5 bases, 7 bases remained unmatched. The CDR3 extends over 16 amino acids. From germline, CDR1 is SGDLS and CDR2 YYNGEE. This chain's CDR3 is CASSVVPSGSLETQYF. The CDR3 DNA is TGTGCCAGCAGCGTAGTTCCTAGCGGGAGTCTGGAGACCCAGTACTTC.